This T cell receptor beta chain was documented in a study of cytomegalovirus exposure and HLA in healthy donors. Notes on the study in general: Among the CMV-associated chains, a few were confirmed in vitro as specific for CMV antigens. There were some V segments, including TRBV6-2 and TRBV6-3, excluded as indistinguishable.

Both 60 Vbeta primers and 13 Jbeta primers went into the PCR. The protocol was immunoSEQ multiplex PCR, while the TCRdb copy is restricted to in-frame clones and leaves out a portion. Of around 220,000 clones listed, 65% to 75% are singletons. Regarding this clone: Its antigen is undetermined.

V shed 4 bases and J 6 bases; nucleotides not matched to a gene: 11. CDR1 and CDR2 (germline): MNHNS, SASEGT. The CDR3 runs to 15 residues. J is TRBJ1-1 and V is TRBV6-1; 7 bases are a match to TRBD1. Sequenced sample: PBMCs. The source of this sequence is a woman under 40 in good health and CMV-seronegative. Here the CDR3 reads CASSGGGRGDSEAFF. CDR3 bases: TGTGCCAGCAGTGGAGGGGGCAGGGGGGATTCTGAAGCTTTCTTT.